The 12 T cell receptor beta chains reported below all come from one sample, sequenced in a study of T-cell memory formation after mild COVID-19. TCRdb re-called the 5' RACE reads with MiXCR, one entry per CDR3 protein. The profile shows about 200,000 distinct CDR3 sequences, more than 8% of them singletons. The sample was PBMCs or a T cell subset sorted from them (not recorded which). The receptors derive from a man aged 18 to 29 who had mild COVID-19 (a few samples of this study predate the infection). Cell type and time point are not known.

This chain joins TRBV20-1 and TRBJ2-3, with D possibly TRBD2 on 6 matching bases. CDR1 and CDR2 from the germline V gene are DFQATT and SNEGSKA (reference sequence). Trimming took 0 bases from V and 6 from J, leaving 13 bases between them. The CDR3 extends over 14 amino acids. CDR3 bases: TGCAGTGCTAGAGACGACATCGCGGGGGATACGCAGTATTTT. It encodes CSARDDIAGDTQYF.

This chain uses TRBV7-8 with TRBJ2-7, with unresolved D. V was trimmed by 1 base and J by 4 bases, leaving 5 bases between them. This CDR3 comprises 12 residues. The germline V gene has CDR1 SGHVS and CDR2 FQNEAQ. This CDR3 reads CASSLVKYEQYF. In nucleotides, the CDR3 is TGTGCCAGCAGCTTAGTGAAATACGAGCAGTACTTC.

The gene calls are TRBV9 and TRBJ1-3; D unresolved. The CDR3 runs to 14 residues. The germline gives CDR1 SGDLS, CDR2 YYNGEE. V shed 0 bases and J shed 0 bases, with 4 bases lying between them. CDR3 protein: CASSVDDSGNTIYF. The CDR3 DNA reads as TGTGCCAGCAGCGTAGATGACTCTGGAAACACCATATATTTT.

In its sample, this clonotype was seen a few times. CDR3 coding DNA: TGTGCCAGCAGCTCCAGGGACCGGCCGAACACCGGGGAGCTGTTTTTT. Protein product: CASSSRDRPNTGELFF. The chain uses TRBV9 and TRBJ2-2; D tentatively fits TRBD1 or TRBD2 (5 bases each). There are 16 residues in the CDR3. Trimming cost V 4 bases and J 0 bases, with 13 bases left between them. The V gene's germline CDR1 is SGDLS and CDR2 YYNGEE.

This clonotype was counted a few times. J is TRBJ2-3 and V is TRBV7-2, with 9 bases fitting TRBD2. CDR1 and CDR2 from the germline V gene are SGHTA and FQGNSA. This CDR3 spans 17 amino acids. V lost 4 bases to trimming and J lost 2 bases; unmatched junction nucleotides: 10. CDR3 coding DNA: TGTGCCAGCAGCTATACCTGGGCGGGGGGGATCACAGATACGCAGTATTTT. Amino acids: CASSYTWAGGITDTQYF.

The sample holds a few counts of this clonotype. The genes are TRBV12-3 or TRBV12-4 and TRBJ2-5; D ambiguous. The CDR3 is 15 amino acids. Trimming pared 5 bases from V and 5 bases from J, leaving 18 bases between. CDR3 coding DNA: TGTGCCAGCAGTGCCCGGTGGAGTCGAGGCGAGACCCAGTACTTC. It yields the protein CASSARWSRGETQYF.

This clonotype has a handful of counts. The CDR3 DNA is TGTGCCAGCAGCTTAGGAGGGGGGGCAACTGGAAACACCATATATTTT. It codes for CASSLGGGATGNTIYF. The chain is built from TRBV7-2 and TRBJ1-3; TRBD1 is a possible D gene (6 bases). CDR1 is SGHTA, CDR2 FQGNSA, per germline. V was clipped by 1 base and J by 2 bases, with 12 bases between them. The CDR3 extends over 16 amino acids.

This clonotype was seen repeatedly, ten times or more. The chain is built from TRBV10-1 and TRBJ2-3; TRBD2 matches 10 bases. Germline assignment: CDR1 WNHNN and CDR2 SYGVQD (reference sequence). The junction had 6 bases not matched to a gene; V was cut back by 4 bases and J by 5 bases. The CDR3 covers 15 residues. DNA of the CDR3: TGCGCCAGCAGTGGAGCGGGGGGGCTCAAAGATACGCAGTATTTT. It encodes CASSGAGGLKDTQYF.

In its sample, this clonotype was seen a few times. CDR3 sequence: CASGYKRGEQYV. The CDR3 bases are TGTGCCAGCGGATACAAAAGGGGGGAGCAGTACGTC. The genes are TRBV28 and TRBJ2-7; tentative D call: TRBD1 (6 bases). Germline lookup yields CDR1 MDHEN and CDR2 SYDVKM. The CDR3 has 12 amino acids. V was clipped by 8 bases and J by 7 bases, with 15 bases between them.

The chain carries TRBV5-1 and TRBJ1-2; 9 bases are a match to TRBD1. The germline gives CDR1 SGHRS, CDR2 YFSETQ. The CDR3 spans 15 residues. Unmatched junction bases numbered 6, after V lost 4 bases and J lost 2 bases. The CDR3 is CASSTSGTGNYGYTF. The DNA of the CDR3 is TGCGCCAGCAGCACCTCCGGGACAGGGAACTATGGCTACACCTTC.

Comment on this clonotype: A much larger clone sits a single nucleotide away, making a read error possible. The rearrangement joins TRBV25-1 to TRBJ2-7; 8 bases match TRBD1. The CDR3 runs 15 residues. The germline V gene encodes CDR1 MGHDK and CDR2 SYGVNS. The trim removed 5 bases at V and 2 bases at J, leaving 8 bases unmatched. The CDR3 is CASSNQGAGAYEQYF. In nucleotides, the CDR3 is TGTGCCAGCAGTAACCAGGGGGCCGGGGCCTACGAGCAGTACTTC.

A few counts support this clonotype. The chain employs TRBV20-1 and TRBJ1-1, with no clear D. The CDR3 has 12 residues. Germline V gene lookup returns CDR1 DFQATT and CDR2 SNEGSKA (reference sequence). Trimming shortened V by 3 bases and J by 5 bases, and 10 bases separated the two germline ends. The CDR3 nucleotides are TGCAGTGCTAGTCCCAGTTGGACTGAAGCTTTCTTT. Its protein is CSASPSWTEAFF.